The 31 T cell receptor beta chains below all came from one sample that was sequenced in a study of blood T cell repertoires in COVID-19. Here immunoSEQ multiplex PCR was the method, and the copy in TCRdb shows in-frame clones only, minus some. The table lists 55,000 to 65,000 clones, over 75% of them singletons, with 13% to 15% in the top ten. Sequenced: peripheral blood. These receptors originate from a woman in her sixties or seventies with active COVID-19.

CDR3 in amino acids: CASSSPGFAYEQYF. DNA of the CDR3: TGTGCCAGCAGCAGCCCAGGGTTTGCCTACGAGCAGTACTTC. This rearrangement joins TRBV6-5 to TRBJ2-7; a possible D gene is TRBD1 (5 bases). The CDR3 is 14 amino acids. V lost 6 bases and J lost 2, with 14 bases in between. In germline, CDR1 is MNHEY, CDR2 SVGAGI.

V usage is TRBV4-2 and J usage is TRBJ2-4; 9 bases agree with TRBD1. CDR1 and CDR2 from the germline V gene are LGHNA and YNFKEQ. The trim removed 1 base at V and 0 bases at J, leaving 22 bases unmatched. The CDR3 spans 23 residues. The CDR3 region is CASSQVMGFDGTGNNVAKNIQYF. Written as DNA, the CDR3 is TGTGCCAGCAGCCAAGTTATGGGTTTTGATGGGACAGGGAACAACGTAGCCAAAAACATTCAGTACTTC.

The rearrangement links TRBV2 to TRBJ1-5; D perhaps matches TRBD1 (5 bases). CDR1 is SNHLY, CDR2 FYNNEI, per germline. V gave up 6 bases and J gave up 3 bases, with 12 bases separating them. This CDR3 region has 14 residues. The CDR3 loop is CASRAGRNNQPQHF. The CDR3 region has the DNA TGTGCCAGCAGAGCGGGACGGAACAATCAGCCCCAGCATTTT.

The rearrangement uses TRBV11-1 and TRBJ1-2; D not resolved. CDR1 and CDR2 (germline): SGHAT, FQDESV (reference sequence). The CDR3 covers 13 residues. Trimming cost V 0 bases and J 8 bases, with 10 bases left between them. This chain's CDR3 is CASSLAARSGYTF. CDR3 sequence (DNA): TGTGCCAGCAGCTTAGCGGCGAGGAGCGGCTACACCTTC.

The chain uses TRBV6-5 and TRBJ1-2, with TRBD1 identical over 7 bases. The length of the CDR3 is 15 residues. Trimming removed 2 bases from V and 4 bases from J; junction bases left unmatched: 7. Per the germline V gene, CDR1 is MNHEY and CDR2 is SVGAGI. The chain's CDR3 is CASSYERQGIYGYTF. DNA for the CDR3: TGTGCCAGCAGTTACGAGAGACAGGGTATCTATGGCTACACCTTC.

This chain connects TRBV7-2 to TRBJ2-1; tentative D call: TRBD2 (6 bases). From germline, CDR1 is SGHTA and CDR2 FQGNSA. This CDR3 comprises 13 residues. V lost 8 bases and J 3 bases, leaving 11 bases between the germline ends. CDR3 in DNA: TGTGCCAGCGCCGGAGGGGTCTACAATGAGCAGTTCTTC. It is translated as CASAGGVYNEQFF.

CDR3 sequence: CASSQDIGRPGYF. CDR3 coding DNA: TGTGCCAGCAGCCAAGATATCGGCCGTCCGGGGTACTTC. V and J are TRBV14 and TRBJ2-7; D ambiguous. CDR1 SGHDN and CDR2 FVKESK come from the germline V gene. The length of the CDR3 is 13 residues. Between the trimmed V and J ends, which lost 0 bases and 12 bases, there was a span of 15 bases.

The chain is built from TRBV29-1 and TRBJ2-7; D gene uncertain. Germline V CDR1 and CDR2: SQVTM, ANQGSEA. Deletions cut 7 bases from V and 6 bases from J, with 13 bases between. The CDR3 extends over 11 amino acids. The CDR3: CSAGPPTEQYF. The CDR3 bases are TGCAGCGCTGGGCCCCCCACCGAGCAGTACTTC.

This sequence joins TRBV5-8 and TRBJ1-1; maybe TRBD1 (6 bases). V lost 2 bases and J lost 4, with 15 bases in between. Germline assignment: CDR1 SGHTS and CDR2 YDEGEE. The CDR3 sequence is 15 residues long. This CDR3 is CASSLQGGGGTEAFF. CDR3 DNA: TGTGCCAGCAGCTTACAGGGCGGGGGGGGCACTGAAGCTTTCTTT.

This clone showed up just once. The chain has TRBV6-1 and TRBJ2-7; 8 bases fit TRBD2. The trim removed 2 bases at V and 2 bases at J, leaving 5 bases unmatched. CDR3 size: 15 residues. CDR1 is MNHNS, CDR2 SASEGT, per germline. The DNA for the CDR3 is TGTGCCAGCAGTGAAATGGGACTAGTTCCCTACGAGCAGTACTTC. Its translation: CASSEMGLVPYEQYF.

The CDR3 region has the DNA TGTGCCAGTAGTATTTCCCCGACAGGGAGCTATGGCTACACCTTC. It yields the protein CASSISPTGSYGYTF. The chain has TRBV19 and TRBJ1-2; 7 bases are a match to TRBD1. V shed 3 bases and J 4 bases; nucleotides not matched to a gene: 8. CDR1 and CDR2 from the germline V gene are LNHDA and SQIVND (reference sequence). The CDR3 has 15 amino acids. The entire variable domain, with the rest obtained from reference TRBV19 and TRBJ1-2, is as follows: DGGITQSPKYLFRKEGQNVTLSCEQNLNHDAMYWYRQDPGQGLRLIYYSQIVNDFQKGDIAEGYSVSREKKESFPLTVTSAQKNPTAFYLCASSISPTGSYGYTFGSGTRLTVV.

This rearrangement joins TRBV6-1 to TRBJ1-3, with unresolved D. The germline V gene encodes CDR1 MNHNS and CDR2 SASEGT. The CDR3 has 13 amino acids. The V and J ends lost 3 bases and 2 bases respectively, with 5 bases between them. CDR3 in DNA: TGTGCCAGCAGTGAGGAGCCTGGAAACACCATATATTTT. Protein product: CASSEEPGNTIYF.

This chain connects TRBV5-8 to TRBJ2-3; TRBD1 aligns across 7 bases. This CDR3 has 13 amino acids. CDR1 and CDR2 from the germline V gene are SGHTS and YDEGEE. The junction had 3 bases not matched to a gene; V was cut back by 3 bases and J by 5 bases. The CDR3 loop is CASSYQGVDTQYF. The CDR3 DNA sequence: TGTGCCAGCAGCTACCAGGGGGTAGATACGCAGTATTTT.

The J gene is TRBJ2-2, the V gene TRBV3-1 (or the pseudogene TRBV3-2); the D gene is possibly TRBD2 (5 bases). There are 16 residues in the CDR3. The V and J ends lost 2 bases and 0 bases respectively, with 10 bases between them. Germline V gene lookup returns CDR1 LGHDT and CDR2 YNNKEL (reference sequence). CDR3 nucleotides: TGTGCCAGCAGCCAAAGGAGGAACCCGAACACCGGGGAGCTGTTTTTT. It specifies CASSQRRNPNTGELFF.

The V gene is TRBV11-2, the J gene TRBJ2-2; TRBD2 aligns across 12 bases. Trimming removed 4 bases from V and 4 bases from J; junction bases left unmatched: 4. There are 16 residues in the CDR3. Germline V gene sequence: CDR1 SGHAT, CDR2 FQNNGV. The CDR3 spells CASSSGLAGRTGELFF. In DNA, the CDR3 is TGTGCCAGCAGCTCCGGACTAGCGGGGCGCACCGGGGAGCTGTTTTTT.

This chain links TRBV6-2 or TRBV6-3 with TRBJ1-1; D is unclear. Germline V gives CDR1 MNHEY, CDR2 SVGEGT. The CDR3 is 14 amino acids. V lost 2 bases to trimming and J lost 5 bases, with 12 bases between them. CDR3 residues: CASSYHGVRTEAFF. For the CDR3, the DNA is TGTGCCAGCAGTTACCACGGTGTACGTACTGAAGCTTTCTTT.

V usage is TRBV18 and J usage is TRBJ2-5, with D possibly being TRBD2 (6 bases). CDR1 is KGHSH and CDR2 is LQKENI in the germline V gene. The CDR3 covers 17 residues. The V gene lost 1 base and the J gene lost 1 base, with 16 bases spanning the gap. DNA for the CDR3: TGTGCCAGCTCACCACGGCGGGGACGGAAAATCCAAGAGACCCAGTACTTC. Residues: CASSPRRGRKIQETQYF.

This clone was observed once. This chain links TRBV5-1 with TRBJ2-1, with TRBD1 matching over 7 bases. Per the germline V gene, CDR1 is SGHRS and CDR2 is YFSETQ. V shed 9 bases and J 5 bases; nucleotides not matched to a gene: 14. CDR3 length: 15 residues. DNA for the CDR3: TGCGCCATCGGAAACCGGGACAGAAAAGACAATGAGCAGTTCTTC. It specifies CAIGNRDRKDNEQFF.

The CDR3 is CASRLPGGYEQFF. The CDR3 DNA is TGTGCCAGCAGGTTACCCGGCGGGTACGAGCAGTTCTTC. The chain links TRBV11-2 to TRBJ2-1, with D tentatively TRBD2 (5 bases). The CDR3 has 13 amino acids. Trimming removed 6 bases from V and 10 bases from J, with 16 bases in between. Germline CDR1 SGHAT, CDR2 FQNNGV.

The chain is built from TRBV14 and TRBJ1-2; 8 bases align to TRBD1. The CDR3 contains 15 residues. Trimming took 4 bases from V and 5 from J; bases not matched to a gene: 9. Germline V gene data show CDR1 as SGHDN and CDR2 as FVKESK. The DNA of the CDR3 is TGTGCCAGCAGCCGAGCAGGGGGCGCCGGGTATGGCTACACCTTC. This sequence encodes CASSRAGGAGYGYTF.

V is TRBV10-3 and J is TRBJ1-2; 8 bases align to TRBD1. The CDR3 loop spans 16 amino acids. Germline CDR1 ENHRY, CDR2 SYGVKD. V gave up 0 bases and J gave up 4 bases; unmatched junction bases: 7. The CDR3 loop reads CAISESRDRTAYGYTF. Here the CDR3 DNA reads TGTGCCATCAGTGAGTCGCGGGACAGGACCGCCTATGGCTACACCTTC.

The V and J genes are TRBV18 and TRBJ1-5, with D possibly TRBD1 on 6 matching bases. The CDR3 extends over 15 amino acids. V was cut by 2 bases and J by 6 bases, with 14 bases left in between. The germline V gene has CDR1 KGHSH and CDR2 LQKENI. The CDR3 coding sequence is TGTGCCAGCTCACCAGGACAGCCGGGAGGTCAGCCCCAGCATTTT. Its protein is CASSPGQPGGQPQHF.

The chain has TRBV3-1 (or the pseudogene TRBV3-2) and TRBJ1-2, with D uncertain. Germline CDR1 reads LGHDT; CDR2 reads YNNKEL (reference sequence). Deletions cut 1 base from V and 2 bases from J, with 5 bases between. This CDR3 spans 13 amino acids. The CDR3 sequence is CASSQGPNYGYTF. The DNA for the CDR3 is TGTGCCAGCAGCCAAGGTCCGAACTATGGCTACACCTTC.

This rearrangement joins TRBV6-2 or TRBV6-3 to TRBJ1-2, with 8 nucleotides matching TRBD1. This CDR3 contains 17 residues. Per germline, CDR1 MNHEY and CDR2 SVGEGT. V was clipped by 4 bases and J by 0 bases; unmatched bases: 10. Here the CDR3 reads CASSFSRGPVPNYGYTF. In DNA form, the CDR3 reads TGTGCCAGCAGTTTTTCCAGGGGGCCCGTACCTAACTATGGCTACACCTTC.

This clone was detected once. The CDR3 sequence: CASSLGQEPDTQYF. In DNA, the CDR3 is TGTGCCAGCAGCTTAGGACAGGAACCAGATACGCAGTATTTT. The V and J genes are TRBV7-9 and TRBJ2-3, with D maybe TRBD1 (6 bases). The CDR3 is 14 amino acids. Germline V CDR1 and CDR2: SEHNR, FQNEAQ (reference sequence). The V end lost 1 base, the J end lost 4 bases, and 9 bases lay between the germline ends.

The chain couples TRBV7-8 to TRBJ2-1; 8 positions match TRBD2. The CDR3 is made up of 16 amino acids. V lost 0 bases, J lost 4 bases, and 5 bases stayed unmatched. The germline V gene encodes CDR1 SGHVS and CDR2 FQNEAQ. The CDR3 sequence: CASSLAGGGPYNEQFF. The DNA of the CDR3 is TGTGCCAGCAGCTTAGCGGGCGGGGGGCCTTACAATGAGCAGTTCTTC.

This clone appeared once. The chain carries TRBV30 and TRBJ2-1; D unclear. Germline CDR1 is GTSNPN and CDR2 is SVGIG (reference sequence). This CDR3 is built from 11 residues. The V and J ends lost 0 bases and 9 bases respectively, with 6 bases between them. DNA of the CDR3: TGTGCCTGGAGTGTCGGGTTTGAGCAGTTCTTC. Protein sequence: CAWSVGFEQFF.

The chain couples TRBV7-2 to TRBJ2-2; D unclear. This CDR3 comprises 13 residues. V lost 5 bases and J lost 0, with 4 bases in between. Germline CDR1 reads SGHTA; CDR2 reads FQGNSA. The CDR3 loop reads CASSTTNTGELFF. As DNA, the CDR3 is TGTGCCAGCAGCACAACGAACACCGGGGAGCTGTTTTTT.

The chain combines TRBV19 with TRBJ1-5; D is unclear. The CDR3 sequence is 13 residues long. In germline, CDR1 is LNHDA, CDR2 SQIVND (reference sequence). V was trimmed by 9 bases and J by 5 bases, leaving 14 bases between them. The CDR3 DNA reads as TGTGCCAGCTCACCTGGGAGAGATCAGCCCCAGCATTTT. Its translation is CASSPGRDQPQHF.

J is TRBJ2-5 and V is TRBV5-1, with D hard to call. Trimming took 1 base from V and 1 from J, leaving 8 bases between them. The germline V gene has CDR1 SGHRS and CDR2 YFSETQ. The CDR3 covers 14 residues. CDR3 sequence: CASSLSGSQETQYF. DNA of the CDR3: TGCGCCAGCAGCTTGTCAGGCAGCCAAGAGACCCAGTACTTC.

This clone was detected once. This chain uses TRBV24-1 with TRBJ2-1, with TRBD1 as a possible D gene (6 bases). Germline V lookup: CDR1 KGHDR, CDR2 SFDVKD. This CDR3 comprises 13 residues. V was clipped by 1 base and J by 9 bases, with 9 bases between them. The CDR3 nucleotides read TGTGCCACCAGTGATTTTGGGGGCGGTGAGCAGTTCTTC. Its protein product is CATSDFGGGEQFF.